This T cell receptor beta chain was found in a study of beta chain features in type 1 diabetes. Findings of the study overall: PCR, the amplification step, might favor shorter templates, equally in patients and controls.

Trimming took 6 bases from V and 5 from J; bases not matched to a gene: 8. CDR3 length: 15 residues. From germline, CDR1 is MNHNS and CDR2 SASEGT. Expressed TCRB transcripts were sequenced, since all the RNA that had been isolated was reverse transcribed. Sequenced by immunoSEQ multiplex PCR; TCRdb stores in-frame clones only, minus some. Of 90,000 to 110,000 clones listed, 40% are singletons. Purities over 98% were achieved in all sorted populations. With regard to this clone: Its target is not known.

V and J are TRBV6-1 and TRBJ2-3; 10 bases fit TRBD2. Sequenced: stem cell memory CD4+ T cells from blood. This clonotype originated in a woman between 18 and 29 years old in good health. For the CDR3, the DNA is TGTGCCAGCAGAGGTCAGCGACTAGCGGGAGATACGCAGTATTTT. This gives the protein CASRGQRLAGDTQYF.